This is a list of T cell receptor beta chains from one sample in a study of blood T cells in healthy people across ages. TCRdb reanalysed the 5' RACE reads using MiXCR and keeps one entry per CDR3 protein. The sample shows about 690,000 distinct CDR3 sequences, about 43% of them seen only once. Sequencing input: blood. The receptor set was obtained from an elderly man in good health. The conserved cysteine and the conserved F or W are not part of the CDR3 here. D genes are given only for firm matches. A clone size is listed for some rows: how often the clone was seen (once, few, many), or a class if it is expanded.

CDR3	V	length	J	size	D
ASRTGGSYGYT	TRBV19	11	TRBJ1-2	NA	TRBD1
SARCRTGNEQY	TRBV20-1	11	NA	NA	TRBD1
ASSVGSGDSYEQY	TRBV9	13	TRBJ2-7	NA	TRBD2
SASRGPSYGYT	TRBV20-1	11	TRBJ1-2	few	NA
SVVWGDTQY	TRBV29-1	9	TRBJ2-3	many	NA
SAKTGYGNSPLH	TRBV20-1	12	TRBJ1-6	many	NA
ASRKGGNSGANVLT	TRBV6-2/TRBV6-3	14	TRBJ2-6	NA	NA
ASSSSHEAF	TRBV28	9	TRBJ1-1	NA	NA
SASPGAEQF	TRBV20-1	9	TRBJ2-1	many	NA
ASSEVVTGGGYT	TRBV6-1	12	TRBJ1-2	NA	NA
ACGRGNSYNEQY	TRBV6-2/TRBV6-3	12	NA	once	NA
ASSLPGTGKYGYT	TRBV28	13	TRBJ1-2	NA	TRBD1
ASRTEGPLSGANVLT	TRBV25-1	15	TRBJ2-6	NA	NA
ALKREDRSTDTQY	TRBV30	13	TRBJ2-3	NA	TRBD2
ASSVAWDSGGTDTQY	TRBV9	15	TRBJ2-3	NA	NA
ASSLPGGQGGMNTEAF	TRBV28	16	TRBJ1-1	NA	TRBD1
ASRPDTKNIQY	TRBV12-3/TRBV12-4	11	TRBJ2-4	NA	NA
ASSLGTSGRRVGYEQY	TRBV7-2	16	TRBJ2-7	few	TRBD2
ASSQLFGRLATGTQY	TRBV4-1	15	TRBJ2-3	few	NA
SAERVPLYGQY	TRBV20-1	11	TRBJ2-5	NA	NA
ASRGRGFAQPQH	TRBV27	12	TRBJ1-5	few	NA
ASSLDGTSGNEQY	TRBV5-5	13	NA	NA	TRBD2
ASRGSAYNEQF	TRBV6-2/TRBV6-3	11	TRBJ2-1	many	NA
ASSLDPTSSYNEQF	TRBV5-4	14	TRBJ2-1	few	NA
ASRPAWGIAKNIQY	TRBV12-3/TRBV12-4	14	TRBJ2-4	NA	NA
ASSLEGTGTYEQY	TRBV7-2	13	TRBJ2-7	many	TRBD1
ASSWGGTGGRDEQF	TRBV7-2	14	TRBJ2-1	NA	TRBD1
AGSVAGDPETQY	TRBV5-5	12	TRBJ2-5	NA	NA
ASLLAAGASNYGYT	TRBV7-9	14	TRBJ1-2	NA	NA
SAGEGPPGAEAF	TRBV20-1	12	TRBJ1-1	few	NA
ASSLQGPANSPLH	TRBV2	13	TRBJ1-6	NA	NA
ATSDLPTSGRAMETQY	TRBV24-1	16	TRBJ2-5	many	TRBD2
ASSLSGLAYTDTQY	TRBV5-6	14	TRBJ2-3	NA	NA
ASSFWGAGTSGRADEQF	TRBV5-1	17	TRBJ2-1	NA	TRBD2
SAQTGVGDTQY	TRBV20-1	11	TRBJ2-3	few	TRBD1
SARARGGETQY	TRBV20-1	11	TRBJ2-5	once	NA
ASSQERRQINQPQH	TRBV3-1	14	TRBJ1-5	NA	NA
ASSYPIPQGFAENIQY	TRBV6-2/TRBV6-3	16	NA	NA	NA
ASSSPSGVGTDTQY	TRBV9	14	TRBJ2-3	NA	TRBD2
ASSPLSHQGSGANVLT	TRBV18	16	TRBJ2-6	once	NA
ASSLQGHGTGELF	TRBV7-2	13	TRBJ2-2	NA	NA